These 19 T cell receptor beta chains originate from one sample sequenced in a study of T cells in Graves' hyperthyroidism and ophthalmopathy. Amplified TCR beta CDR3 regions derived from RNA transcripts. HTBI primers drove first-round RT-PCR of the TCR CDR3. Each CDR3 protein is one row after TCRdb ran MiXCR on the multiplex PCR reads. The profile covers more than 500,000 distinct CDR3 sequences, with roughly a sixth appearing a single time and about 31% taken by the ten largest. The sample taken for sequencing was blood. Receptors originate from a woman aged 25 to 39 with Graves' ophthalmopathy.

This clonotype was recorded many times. The CDR3, as DNA: TGTGCCAGCAGTTTAGGTAGTGAGTACGAGCAGTACTTC. Protein product: CASSLGSEYEQYF. J is TRBJ2-7 and V is TRBV28; D gene unclear. The CDR3 loop spans 13 amino acids. The ends were cut back, 2 bases at V and 4 bases at J, with 9 bases in the middle. Per the germline V gene, CDR1 is MDHEN and CDR2 is SYDVKM. Supplemented by reference TRBV28 and TRBJ2-7, the full variable domain reads DVKVTQSSRYLVKRTGEKVFLECVQDMDHENMFWYRQDPGLGLRLIYFSYDVKMKEKGDIPEGYSVSREKKERFSLILESASTNQTSMYLCASSLGSEYEQYFGPGTRLTVT.

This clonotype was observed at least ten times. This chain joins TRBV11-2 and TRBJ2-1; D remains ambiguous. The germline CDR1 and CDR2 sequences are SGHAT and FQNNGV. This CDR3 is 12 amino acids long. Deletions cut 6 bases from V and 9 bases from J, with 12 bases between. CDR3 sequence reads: CASRRAGIEQFF. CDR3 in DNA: TGTGCCAGCAGAAGGGCTGGGATTGAGCAGTTCTTC.

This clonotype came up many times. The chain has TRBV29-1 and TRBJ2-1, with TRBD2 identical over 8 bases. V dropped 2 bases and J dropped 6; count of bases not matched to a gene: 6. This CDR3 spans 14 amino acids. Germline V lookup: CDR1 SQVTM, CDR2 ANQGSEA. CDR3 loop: CSVERRGLVNEQFF. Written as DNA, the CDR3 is TGCAGCGTTGAACGACGGGGACTAGTCAATGAGCAGTTCTTC.

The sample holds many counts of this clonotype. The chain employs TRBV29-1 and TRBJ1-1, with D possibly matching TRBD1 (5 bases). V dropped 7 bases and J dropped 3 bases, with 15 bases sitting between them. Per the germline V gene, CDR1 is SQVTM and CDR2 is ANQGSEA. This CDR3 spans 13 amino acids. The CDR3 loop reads CSATPGSDTEAFF. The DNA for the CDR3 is TGCAGCGCAACCCCAGGGTCGGACACTGAAGCTTTCTTT.

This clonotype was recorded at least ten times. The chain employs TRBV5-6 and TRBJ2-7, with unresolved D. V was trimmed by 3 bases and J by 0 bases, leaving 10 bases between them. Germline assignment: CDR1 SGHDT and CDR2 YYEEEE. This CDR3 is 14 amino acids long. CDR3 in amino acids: CASSSIGLSYEQYF. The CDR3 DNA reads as TGTGCCAGCAGCTCAATAGGGCTCTCCTACGAGCAGTACTTC.

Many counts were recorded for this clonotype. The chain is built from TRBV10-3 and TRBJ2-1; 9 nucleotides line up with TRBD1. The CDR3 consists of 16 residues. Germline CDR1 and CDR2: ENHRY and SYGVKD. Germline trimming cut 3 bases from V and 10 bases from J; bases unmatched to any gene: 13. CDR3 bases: TGTGCCATCAGTGATAGTGGCGGGACAGGGATTCGGGAGCAGTTCTTC. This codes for CAISDSGGTGIREQFF.

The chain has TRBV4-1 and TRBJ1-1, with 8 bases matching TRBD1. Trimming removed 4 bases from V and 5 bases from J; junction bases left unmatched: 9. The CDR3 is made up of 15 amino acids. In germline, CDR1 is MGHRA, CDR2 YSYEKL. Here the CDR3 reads CASSPPPGGKTEAFF. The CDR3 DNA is TGCGCCAGCAGCCCCCCCCCAGGGGGCAAAACTGAAGCTTTCTTT.

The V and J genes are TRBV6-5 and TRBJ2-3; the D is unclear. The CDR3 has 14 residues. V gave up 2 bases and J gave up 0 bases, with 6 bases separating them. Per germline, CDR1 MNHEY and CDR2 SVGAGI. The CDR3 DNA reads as TGTGCCAGCAGTTACCCGCCTAGCACAGATACGCAGTATTTT. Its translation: CASSYPPSTDTQYF.

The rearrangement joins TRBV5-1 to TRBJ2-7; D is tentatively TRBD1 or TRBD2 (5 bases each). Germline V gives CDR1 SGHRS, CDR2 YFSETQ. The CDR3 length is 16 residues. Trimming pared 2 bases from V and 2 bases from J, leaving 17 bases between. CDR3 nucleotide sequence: TGCGCCAGCAGCTTCGAGGGGATTGCAAATACCTACGAGCAGTACTTC. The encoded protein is CASSFEGIANTYEQYF.

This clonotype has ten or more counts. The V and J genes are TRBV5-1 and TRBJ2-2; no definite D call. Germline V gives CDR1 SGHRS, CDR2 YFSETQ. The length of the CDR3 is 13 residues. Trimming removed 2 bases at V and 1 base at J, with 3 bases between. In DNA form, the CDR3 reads TGCGCCAGCAGCTTCCAGAACACCGGGGAGCTGTTTTTT. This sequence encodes CASSFQNTGELFF.

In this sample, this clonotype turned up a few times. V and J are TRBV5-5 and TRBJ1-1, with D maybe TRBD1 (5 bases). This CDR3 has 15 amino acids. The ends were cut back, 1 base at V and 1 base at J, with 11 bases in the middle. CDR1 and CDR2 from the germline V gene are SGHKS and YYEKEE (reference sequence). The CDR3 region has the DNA TGTGCCAGCAGCTTGTGGTCAGGGACGAACACTGAAGCTTTCTTT. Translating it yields CASSLWSGTNTEAFF.

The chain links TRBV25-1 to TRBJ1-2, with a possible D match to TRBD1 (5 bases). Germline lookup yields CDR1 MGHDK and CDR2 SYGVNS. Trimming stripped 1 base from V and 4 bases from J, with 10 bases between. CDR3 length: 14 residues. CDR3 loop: CASSESGGGYGYTF. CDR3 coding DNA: TGTGCCAGCAGTGAATCGGGGGGGGGCTATGGCTACACCTTC.

The CDR3 here is CASSEAVYRYSIQPQHF. In nucleotides, the CDR3 is TGTGCCAGCAGTGAAGCCGTCTACAGATACAGCATCCAGCCCCAGCATTTT. The V and J genes are TRBV6-1 and TRBJ1-5; D uncertain. This CDR3 is built from 17 residues. V was cut by 0 bases and J by 7 bases, with 19 bases left in between. Germline V gene sequence: CDR1 MNHNS, CDR2 SASEGT.

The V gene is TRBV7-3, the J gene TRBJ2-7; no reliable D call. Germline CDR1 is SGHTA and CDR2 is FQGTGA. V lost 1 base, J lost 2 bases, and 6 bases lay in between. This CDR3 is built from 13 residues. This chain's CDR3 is CASSLNGAYEQYF. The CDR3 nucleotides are TGTGCCAGCAGCTTAAACGGTGCCTACGAGCAGTACTTC.

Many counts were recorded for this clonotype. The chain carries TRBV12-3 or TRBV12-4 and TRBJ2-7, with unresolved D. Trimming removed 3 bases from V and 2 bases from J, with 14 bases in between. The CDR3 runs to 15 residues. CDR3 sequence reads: CASSFTQNPAYEQYF. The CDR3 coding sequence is TGTGCCAGCAGTTTTACCCAGAATCCCGCCTACGAGCAGTACTTC.

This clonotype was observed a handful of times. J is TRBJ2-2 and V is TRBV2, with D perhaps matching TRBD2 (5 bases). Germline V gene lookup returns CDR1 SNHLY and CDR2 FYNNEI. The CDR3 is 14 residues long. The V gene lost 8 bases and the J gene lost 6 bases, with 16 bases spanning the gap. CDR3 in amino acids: CASRGSEGAGELFF. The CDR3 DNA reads TGTGCCAGCCGAGGTAGCGAGGGTGCCGGGGAGCTGTTTTTT.

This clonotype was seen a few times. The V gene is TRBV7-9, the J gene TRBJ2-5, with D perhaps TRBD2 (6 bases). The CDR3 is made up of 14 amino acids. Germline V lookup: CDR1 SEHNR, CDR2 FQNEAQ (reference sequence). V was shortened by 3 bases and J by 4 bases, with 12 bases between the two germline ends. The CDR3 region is CASSFRTIRETQYF. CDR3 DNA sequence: TGTGCCAGCAGCTTCAGGACTATCCGAGAGACCCAGTACTTC.

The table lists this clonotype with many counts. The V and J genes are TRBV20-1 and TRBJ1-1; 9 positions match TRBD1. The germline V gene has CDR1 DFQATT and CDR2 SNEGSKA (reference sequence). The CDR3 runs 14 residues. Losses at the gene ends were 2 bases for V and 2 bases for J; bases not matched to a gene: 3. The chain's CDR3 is CSARRTGENTEAFF. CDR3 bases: TGCAGTGCTAGACGGACAGGGGAAAACACTGAAGCTTTCTTT.

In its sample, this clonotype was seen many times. Written as DNA, the CDR3 is TGTGCCAGCAGCTTACTAGCGGGATTAGAGACCCAGTACTTC. Amino acids: CASSLLAGLETQYF. The chain is built from TRBV7-2 and TRBJ2-5; 9 nucleotides match TRBD2. This CDR3 comprises 14 residues. Germline V CDR1 and CDR2: SGHTA, FQGNSA. The V segment lost 2 bases and the J segment 4 bases; nucleotides outside the gene matches: 2.